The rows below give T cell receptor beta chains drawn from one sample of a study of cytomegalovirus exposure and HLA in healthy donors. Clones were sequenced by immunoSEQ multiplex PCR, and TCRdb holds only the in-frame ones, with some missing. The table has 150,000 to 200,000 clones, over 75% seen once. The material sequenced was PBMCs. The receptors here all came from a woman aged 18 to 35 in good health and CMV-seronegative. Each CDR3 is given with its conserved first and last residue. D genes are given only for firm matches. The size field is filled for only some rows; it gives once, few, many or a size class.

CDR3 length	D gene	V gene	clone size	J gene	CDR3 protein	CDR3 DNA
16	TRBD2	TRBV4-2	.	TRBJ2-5	CASSQLSGGGVETQYF	TGTGCCAGCAGCCAACTCTCGGGGGGGGGAGTCGAGACCCAGTACTTC
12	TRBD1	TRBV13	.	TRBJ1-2	CASSGQGGGYTF	TGTGCCAGCTCGGGACAGGGAGGTGGCTACACCTTC
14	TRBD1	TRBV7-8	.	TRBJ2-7	CASSPQGAQYEQYF	TGTGCCAGCAGCCCACAGGGGGCGCAGTACGAGCAGTACTTC
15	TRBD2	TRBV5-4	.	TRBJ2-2	CASSTPSGNTGELFF	TGTGCCAGCAGTACGCCTAGCGGCAACACCGGGGAGCTGTTTTTT
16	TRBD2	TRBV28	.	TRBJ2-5	CASSSPTSGSWETQYF	TGTGCCAGCAGTTCACCGACTAGCGGGAGCTGGGAGACCCAGTACTTC
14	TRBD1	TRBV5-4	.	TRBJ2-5	CASSLDRGKETQYF	TGTGCCAGCAGCTTGGACAGGGGCAAAGAGACCCAGTACTTC
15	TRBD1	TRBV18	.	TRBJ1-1	CASSMTGGMNTEAFF	TGTGCCAGCTCAATGACAGGGGGTATGAACACTGAAGCTTTCTTT
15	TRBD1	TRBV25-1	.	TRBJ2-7	CASSERPDRGYEQYF	TGTGCCAGCTCTGAACGTCCAGACAGGGGCTACGAGCAGTACTTC
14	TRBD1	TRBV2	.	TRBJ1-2	CASSEALGTAGYTF	TGTGCCAGCAGTGAAGCCCTCGGGACAGCTGGCTACACCTTC
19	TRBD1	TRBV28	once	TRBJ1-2	CASSLFPGQIVLRGYGYTF	TGTGCCAGCAGTTTATTCCCGGGACAGATCGTTCTAAGAGGCTATGGCTACACCTTC
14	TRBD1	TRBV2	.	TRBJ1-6	CASSEGQPNSPLHF	TGTGCCAGCAGTGAGGGACAGCCAAATTCACCCCTCCACTTT
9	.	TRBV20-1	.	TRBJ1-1	CSLQGEAFF	TGCAGCTTACAGGGTGAGGCTTTCTTT
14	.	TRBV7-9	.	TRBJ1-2	CASSPEDYRGGYTF	TGTGCCAGCAGCCCAGAGGACTACCGGGGTGGCTACACCTTC
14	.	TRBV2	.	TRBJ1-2	CASSKDSPVYGYTF	TGTGCCAGCAGTAAGGACAGTCCGGTCTATGGCTACACCTTC
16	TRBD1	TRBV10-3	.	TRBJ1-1	CAISKRAGTGNTEAFF	TGTGCCATCAGTAAGAGGGCCGGGACAGGGAACACTGAAGCTTTCTTT
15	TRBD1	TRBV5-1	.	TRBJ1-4	CASSLRGQGVEKLFF	TGCGCCAGCAGCTTGCGGGGACAGGGAGTAGAAAAACTGTTTTTT
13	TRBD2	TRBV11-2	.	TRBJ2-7	CASSPREEYEQYF	TGTGCCAGCAGCCCCCGGGAGGAGTACGAGCAGTACTTC
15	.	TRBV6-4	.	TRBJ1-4	CASSESSGEHEKLFF	TGTGCCAGCAGCGAATCGTCAGGGGAACATGAAAAACTGTTTTTT
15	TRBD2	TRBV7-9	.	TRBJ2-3	CASRDRDYYTDTQYF	TGTGCCAGCAGAGATCGGGACTACTACACAGATACGCAGTATTTT
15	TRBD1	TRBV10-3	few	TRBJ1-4	CAISEFTGDVGKLFF	TGTGCCATCAGCGAATTTACAGGGGACGTTGGAAAACTGTTTTTT
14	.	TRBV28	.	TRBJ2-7	CASSFFGVTYEQYF	TGTGCCAGCAGTTTCTTCGGGGTGACCTACGAGCAGTACTTC
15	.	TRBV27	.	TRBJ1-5	CASSFRGGGDQPQHF	TGTGCCAGCAGTTTTAGAGGGGGAGGGGATCAGCCCCAGCATTTT
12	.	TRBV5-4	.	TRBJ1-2	CASSPHGGGYTF	TGTGCCAGCAGCCCCCACGGGGGTGGCTACACCTTC
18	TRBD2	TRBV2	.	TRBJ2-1	CASSGGGGHSFSYNEQFF	TGTGCCAGCAGTGGTGGCGGGGGGCACTCCTTCTCCTACAATGAGCAGTTCTTC
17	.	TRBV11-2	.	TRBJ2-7	CASSFSFGIGGSYEQYF	TGTGCCAGCAGCTTTAGCTTTGGAATCGGGGGCTCCTACGAGCAGTACTTC
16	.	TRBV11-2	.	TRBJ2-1	CASSPGGGHSYNEQFF	TGTGCCAGCAGCCCAGGCGGCGGGCACTCCTACAATGAGCAGTTCTTC
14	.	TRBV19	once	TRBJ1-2	CASSFEDKIYGYTF	TGTGCCAGTAGTTTTGAGGACAAGATCTATGGCTACACCTTC
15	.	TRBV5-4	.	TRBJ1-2	CASRPTRGGNYGYTF	TGTGCCAGCAGACCGACGCGAGGGGGAAACTATGGCTACACCTTC
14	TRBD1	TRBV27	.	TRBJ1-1	CASTPAGTGGEAFF	TGTGCCAGCACCCCGGCTGGGACAGGGGGCGAAGCTTTCTTT
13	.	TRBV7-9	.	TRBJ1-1	CASSLGAPGEAFF	TGTGCCAGCAGCTTGGGGGCGCCGGGTGAAGCTTTCTTT
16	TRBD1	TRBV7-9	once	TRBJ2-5	CSSSRQGTGQQETQYF	TGTTCCAGCAGCCGACAAGGGACAGGGCAACAAGAGACCCAGTACTTC
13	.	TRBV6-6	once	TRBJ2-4	CASSSLRRNIQYF	TGTGCCAGCAGTAGCCTACGGAGGAACATTCAGTACTTC
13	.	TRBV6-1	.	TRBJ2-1	CASTISGYNEQFF	TGTGCCAGCACAATTAGCGGTTACAATGAGCAGTTCTTC
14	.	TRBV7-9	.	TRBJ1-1	CASSLATMNTEAFF	TGTGCCAGCAGCTTAGCCACTATGAACACTGAAGCTTTCTTT
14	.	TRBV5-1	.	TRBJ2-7	CASSPWEFPYEQYF	TGCGCCAGCAGCCCTTGGGAGTTTCCCTACGAGCAGTACTTC
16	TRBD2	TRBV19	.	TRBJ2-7	CASSPIDRGSFYEQYF	TGTGCCAGTAGTCCCATCGACCGCGGGAGTTTTTACGAGCAGTACTTC
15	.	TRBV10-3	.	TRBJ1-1	CAISELLGGGTEAFF	TGTGCCATCAGTGAGTTATTGGGGGGAGGCACTGAAGCTTTCTTT
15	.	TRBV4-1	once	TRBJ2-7	CASSSEHAVSYEQYF	TGCGCCAGCAGCAGCGAACACGCGGTTTCCTACGAGCAGTACTTC
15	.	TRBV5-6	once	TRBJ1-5	CASSRTANSNQPQHF	TGTGCCAGCAGCCGGACAGCAAATAGCAATCAGCCCCAGCATTTT
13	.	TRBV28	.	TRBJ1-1	CASSPWGDTEAFF	TGTGCCAGCAGTCCTTGGGGCGACACTGAAGCTTTCTTT
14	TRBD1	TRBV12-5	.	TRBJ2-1	CASGPGQGVNEQFF	TGTGCTAGTGGACCGGGACAGGGGGTCAATGAGCAGTTCTTC
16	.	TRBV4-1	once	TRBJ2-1	CASSQAFGVRYNEQFF	TGCGCCAGCAGCCAAGCGTTCGGGGTCAGATACAATGAGCAGTTCTTC
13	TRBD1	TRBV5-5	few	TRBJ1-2	CASSSSTGNGYTF	TGTGCCAGCAGCTCGTCGACAGGGAATGGCTACACCTTC
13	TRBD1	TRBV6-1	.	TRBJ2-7	CASSGNRDREQYF	TGTGCCAGCAGTGGAAACCGGGACAGGGAGCAGTACTTC
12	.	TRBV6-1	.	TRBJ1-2	CASRPRNYGYTF	TGTGCCAGCAGGCCCAGAAACTATGGCTACACCTTC